Listed below are T cell receptor beta chains from one sample, sequenced in a study of blood T cell repertoires in COVID-19. Here immunoSEQ multiplex PCR was the method, and the copy in TCRdb shows in-frame clones only, minus some. Of just over 25,000 clones in the sample, around 91% were seen once. Sequenced material: peripheral blood. All receptors come from a man between 65 and 85 years old with acute or convalescent COVID-19. Both conserved end residues are part of each CDR3. A D gene is named only where the DNA matches it firmly.

d_gene	v_gene	j_gene	CDR3nt	CDR3aa
TRBD1	TRBV28	TRBJ2-2	TGTGCCAGCAGTTCAGGGGGCCCCCAGGGTTTCACCGGGGAGCTGTTTTTT	CASSSGGPQGFTGELFF
TRBD1	TRBV29-1	TRBJ1-1	TGCAGCGTGGGGACAGGGCCGAACACTGAAGCTTTCTTT	CSVGTGPNTEAFF
TRBD1	TRBV5-6	TRBJ1-6	TGTGCCAGCAGCCCGAGACCGGGACAGGGGAACTTCAAAACACCCCTCCACTTT	CASSPRPGQGNFKTPLHF
TRBD1	TRBV4-2	TRBJ2-6	TGTGCCAGCAGCCCCCTCTCAGGGGGCCCTGGGGCCAACGTCCTGACTTTC	CASSPLSGGPGANVLTF
NA	TRBV28	TRBJ1-2	TGTGCCAGCAGTTCCACAGCGGGAGGCTACACCTTC	CASSSTAGGYTF
TRBD2	TRBV7-2	TRBJ2-7	TGTGCCAGCAGCTTACCAGGACTAGCGGGAGCAGGTGAGCAGTACTTC	CASSLPGLAGAGEQYF
NA	TRBV10-3	TRBJ1-6	TGTGCCATCAGCACCGGTAGGGGTGGCAATTCACCCCTCCACTTT	CAISTGRGGNSPLHF
TRBD1	TRBV5-6	TRBJ1-4	TGTGCCAGCAGCCTCTTCGCAGGGGGAGCAAAACTGTTTTTT	CASSLFAGGAKLFF
TRBD1	TRBV19	TRBJ1-1	TGTGCCAGTAGTATAATGGGACAGTACACTGAAGCTTTCTTT	CASSIMGQYTEAFF
TRBD1	TRBV10-3	TRBJ2-1	TGTGCCATCAGTGAGTGGGACAGGGGTTTTAATGAGCAGTTCTTC	CAISEWDRGFNEQFF
TRBD1	TRBV5-1	TRBJ2-7	TGCGCCAGCAGCAGGGACAGGGACGAGCAGTACTTC	CASSRDRDEQYF
NA	TRBV21-1	TRBJ2-1	TGTGCCAGCAGCAAAGTCCATGGCCAAGAACCCAATGAGCAGTTCTTC	CASSKVHGQEPNEQFF
NA	TRBV9	TRBJ2-2	TGTGCCAGCAGCGTAGTGCCGTCGGGAGCGACCGGGGAGCTGTTTTTT	CASSVVPSGATGELFF
TRBD2	TRBV6-2/TRBV6-3	TRBJ2-3	TGTGCCAGCAGTTCTCGACTAGCGGGACAAGAAGATACGCAGTATTTT	CASSSRLAGQEDTQYF
TRBD2	TRBV5-6	TRBJ2-5	TGTGCCAGCAGAGCTTTCTCGACTAGCGGGCTACAAGAGACCCAGTACTTC	CASRAFSTSGLQETQYF
NA	TRBV5-4	TRBJ2-7	TGTGCCAGCAGCTTGAAACAGGGGAGGTACGAGCAGTACTTC	CASSLKQGRYEQYF
NA	TRBV6-1	TRBJ1-1	TGTGCCAGCAGTGAATTAAGGGGCAGCACTGAAGCTTTCTTT	CASSELRGSTEAFF
NA	TRBV12-5	TRBJ1-1	TGTGCTAGTGGTTTGGATTACTTAGAAGCTTTCTTT	CASGLDYLEAFF
NA	TRBV12-1	TRBJ2-1	TGTGCCAGCAGCTTCTTTGGACTAGCGGGAGGGTACAATGAGCAGTTCTTC	CASSFFGLAGGYNEQFF
TRBD1	TRBV5-6	TRBJ2-7	TGTGCCAGCAGCTTGGGGGACAGGGGGCACGAGCAGTACTTC	CASSLGDRGHEQYF
NA	TRBV5-6	TRBJ2-2	TGTGCCAGCAGCTTGGCGTGGAGCTCGAACACCGGGGAGCTGTTTTTT	CASSLAWSSNTGELFF